A selection of T cell receptor beta chains follows, all from one sample in a study of cytomegalovirus exposure and HLA in healthy donors. The data were produced by immunoSEQ multiplex PCR, yet TCRdb's version contains in-frame clones alone and is incomplete. The sample shows 150,000 or so clones, roughly 84% of them seen only once. Specimen: PBMCs. Every receptor here comes from a young man in good health and CMV-seronegative. CDR3s include the opening cysteine and the closing phenylalanine or tryptophan. D genes are given only for firm matches. Rows give clone size only sometimes, using once, few, many, or a class for an expanded clone.

d_gene,abundance,v_gene,j_gene,CDR3aa,CDR3nt
-,-,TRBV7-9,TRBJ1-4,CASSLEPGATNEKLFF,TGTGCCAGCAGCTTAGAGCCCGGTGCAACTAATGAAAAACTGTTTTTT
-,-,TRBV30,TRBJ2-7,CAWKTSGLPHGQYF,TGTGCCTGGAAGACCTCAGGTCTACCTCACGGGCAGTACTTC
-,-,TRBV5-4,TRBJ2-1,CASSMGSGLLYNEQFF,TGTGCCAGCAGCATGGGGAGCGGGCTCCTCTACAATGAGCAGTTCTTC
TRBD2,few,TRBV2,TRBJ2-3,CASSGVAGADTQYF,TGTGCCAGCAGTGGAGTAGCGGGAGCAGATACGCAGTATTTT
TRBD1,-,TRBV10-3,TRBJ1-1,CAISGQGNTEAFF,TGTGCCATCAGTGGACAGGGCAACACTGAAGCTTTCTTT
TRBD1,-,TRBV15,TRBJ2-6,CATSRQPGTASSGANVLTF,TGTGCCACCAGCAGACAGCCTGGGACAGCCAGCTCTGGGGCCAACGTCCTGACTTTC
TRBD1,-,TRBV5-1,TRBJ1-2,CASSPPGQPYGYTF,TGCGCCAGCAGCCCGCCGGGACAGCCTTATGGCTACACCTTC
-,once,TRBV18,TRBJ2-7,CASSPGGYEQYF,TGTGCCAGCTCACCGGGGGGCTACGAGCAGTACTTC
-,-,TRBV28,TRBJ1-2,CASSSPREGPNYGYTF,TGTGCCAGCAGTTCCCCAAGGGAGGGCCCCAACTATGGCTACACCTTC
TRBD1,-,TRBV5-6,TRBJ1-6,CASSFPGTGGSSPLHF,TGTGCCAGCAGCTTCCCCGGGACAGGGGGTAGTTCACCCCTCCACTTT
TRBD2,-,TRBV5-6,TRBJ2-3,CASSLGLAGTDTQYF,TGTGCCAGCAGCTTGGGACTAGCGGGGACAGATACGCAGTATTTT
TRBD1,once,TRBV7-9,TRBJ1-3,CASSIPGGLGNSGNTIYF,TGTGCCAGCAGCATCCCAGGGGGCCTCGGGAACTCTGGAAACACCATATATTTT
-,-,TRBV28,TRBJ2-1,CASSSGRAYNEQFF,TGTGCCAGCAGCTCGGGGAGAGCCTACAATGAGCAGTTCTTC
-,-,TRBV25-1,TRBJ2-1,CASSGTDNEQFF,TGTGCCAGCAGTGGGACAGACAATGAGCAGTTCTTC
-,-,TRBV6-6,TRBJ1-2,CASHPPGGANYGYTF,TGTGCCAGCCACCCCCCCGGGGGGGCTAACTATGGCTACACCTTC
TRBD2,-,TRBV11-3,TRBJ2-3,CARRGKRGTPTDTQYF,TGTGCCAGGAGAGGAAAGCGGGGAACCCCCACAGATACGCAGTATTTT
TRBD1,-,TRBV5-6,TRBJ1-4,CASSWTGDNEKLFF,TGTGCCAGCAGCTGGACAGGGGATAATGAAAAACTGTTTTTT
TRBD1,-,TRBV5-1,TRBJ1-4,CASSSSAQGAGEKLFF,TGCGCCAGCAGCTCTAGCGCACAGGGGGCCGGTGAAAAACTGTTTTTT
-,-,TRBV11-2,TRBJ1-5,CASGAGGDQPQHF,TGTGCCAGCGGGGCAGGCGGGGATCAGCCCCAGCATTTT
-,-,TRBV29-1,TRBJ1-4,CSAGEGGEKLFF,TGCAGCGCGGGGGAGGGGGGTGAAAAACTGTTTTTT
TRBD2,-,TRBV11-2,TRBJ2-7,CASSLELAGHYEQYF,TGTGCCAGCAGCTTAGAACTAGCGGGGCACTACGAGCAGTACTTC
-,-,TRBV4-2,TRBJ2-7,CASSQDPGNEQYF,TGTGCCAGCAGCCAAGATCCAGGAAACGAGCAGTACTTC
TRBD2,-,TRBV29-1,TRBJ2-1,CSVLAGSSYNEQFF,TGCAGCGTACTAGCGGGAAGCTCCTACAATGAGCAGTTCTTC
-,once,TRBV5-4,TRBJ2-7,CASSPSGNEQYF,TGTGCCAGCAGTCCGTCGGGGAACGAGCAGTACTTC
TRBD1,-,TRBV7-6,TRBJ2-3,CASSVRTGGTDTQYF,TGTGCCAGCAGCGTCCGGACAGGGGGCACAGATACGCAGTATTTT
-,-,TRBV30,TRBJ1-5,CAWSVSGNQPQHF,TGTGCCTGGAGTGTCTCGGGCAATCAGCCCCAGCATTTT
-,-,TRBV5-1,TRBJ1-1,CASSLDLGAEAFF,TGCGCCAGCAGCTTGGACCTAGGGGCTGAAGCTTTCTTT
TRBD2,-,TRBV10-3,TRBJ2-2,CAIRGLAGGSGELFF,TGTGCCATCAGAGGACTAGCGGGAGGCTCCGGGGAGCTGTTTTTT
-,-,TRBV5-4,TRBJ2-4,CASSPPGRDIQYF,TGTGCCAGCAGCCCCCCAGGGCGAGACATTCAGTACTTC
-,once,TRBV20-1,TRBJ2-7,CSARLGYEQYF,TGCAGTGCTAGACTAGGCTACGAGCAGTACTTC
TRBD2,few,TRBV7-3,TRBJ2-2,CASSLRRWQRGRNTGELFF,TGTGCCAGCAGCTTGCGGAGGTGGCAGCGGGGGAGGAACACCGGGGAGCTGTTTTTT
TRBD1,once,TRBV5-6,TRBJ2-3,CASEDRGTDTQYF,TGTGCCAGCGAGGACAGGGGTACAGATACGCAGTATTTT
TRBD2,-,TRBV6-6,TRBJ2-1,CASSYSVLAGGEQFF,TGTGCCAGCAGTTACTCGGTTCTGGCGGGGGGTGAGCAGTTCTTC
TRBD2,-,TRBV6-6,TRBJ2-1,CASSRTSGGANEQFF,TGTGCCAGCAGTCGGACTAGCGGGGGGGCCAATGAGCAGTTCTTC
-,few,TRBV18,TRBJ2-7,CASSGLGISYEQYF,TGTGCCAGCTCAGGGTTGGGCATCTCCTACGAGCAGTACTTC
-,-,TRBV29-1,TRBJ1-1,CSVTANTEAFF,TGCAGCGTGACAGCGAACACTGAAGCTTTCTTT
-,-,TRBV27,TRBJ1-2,CASSPWPPAGYGYTF,TGTGCCAGCAGTCCCTGGCCCCCCGCAGGCTATGGCTACACCTTC
TRBD2,-,TRBV9,TRBJ2-3,CASSAGTSVAADTQYF,TGTGCCAGCAGCGCCGGGACTAGCGTGGCGGCAGATACGCAGTATTTT
-,-,TRBV18,TRBJ1-4,CASSPLQSTNEKLFF,TGTGCCAGCTCACCCCTTCAGTCAACTAATGAAAAACTGTTTTTT
TRBD1,-,TRBV6-1,TRBJ1-5,CASPGGPQHF,TGTGCCAGCCCAGGGGGGCCCCAGCATTTT
TRBD2,-,TRBV5-1,TRBJ2-1,CASSRTLAGGPLSEQFF,TGCGCCAGCAGCCGTACACTAGCGGGAGGGCCTTTGAGTGAGCAGTTCTTC
TRBD2,-,TRBV4-1,TRBJ2-1,CASSQGTSGSNEQFF,TGCGCCAGCAGCCAAGGCACTAGCGGGTCGAATGAGCAGTTCTTC
-,once,TRBV29-1,TRBJ2-5,CSVEQDIQETQYF,TGCAGCGTTGAACAGGACATCCAAGAGACCCAGTACTTC
-,once,TRBV5-6,TRBJ1-5,CASSSRQTNQPQHF,TGTGCCAGCAGCTCACGACAGACGAATCAGCCCCAGCATTTT
TRBD1,-,TRBV6-5,TRBJ1-2,CASSYSPTGEKGYTF,TGTGCCAGCAGTTACTCCCCGACAGGGGAAAAAGGCTACACCTTC
-,-,TRBV7-9,TRBJ2-7,CASSWTGVATYEQYF,TGTGCCAGCAGCTGGACGGGGGTAGCGACCTACGAGCAGTACTTC
TRBD1,-,TRBV6-5,TRBJ2-7,CASSYSDRGGRQYF,TGTGCCAGCAGTTACTCGGACAGGGGAGGGAGGCAGTACTTC
-,once,TRBV19,TRBJ2-7,CASSISGSGYEQYF,TGTGCCAGTAGTATATCCGGGAGTGGTTACGAGCAGTACTTC
TRBD1,once,TRBV19,TRBJ2-1,CASSIGGQEQFF,TGTGCCAGTAGTATAGGGGGACAGGAGCAGTTCTTC
TRBD2,-,TRBV7-3,TRBJ2-7,CASSPRPGLAGEGLYF,TGTGCCAGCAGCCCGAGACCGGGACTAGCGGGAGAAGGACTGTACTTC
TRBD1,-,TRBV6-5,TRBJ1-4,CASSPRDRNEKLFF,TGTGCCAGCAGTCCCCGGGACAGGAATGAAAAACTGTTTTTT
-,-,TRBV7-2,TRBJ2-3,CASSLDGEVHTQYF,TGTGCCAGCAGCTTAGACGGGGAGGTCCATACGCAGTATTTT
-,-,TRBV23-1,TRBJ2-2,CASRTGSTGELFF,TGCGCCAGCAGGACAGGCTCTACCGGGGAGCTGTTTTTT
TRBD1,-,TRBV30,TRBJ1-3,CAWSVGAGGRNTIYF,TGTGCCTGGAGTGTCGGGGCAGGGGGCCGGAACACCATATATTTT
TRBD2,-,TRBV7-8,TRBJ2-2,CASSFALAGGDTGELFF,TGTGCCAGCAGCTTTGCACTAGCGGGGGGGGACACCGGGGAGCTGTTTTTT